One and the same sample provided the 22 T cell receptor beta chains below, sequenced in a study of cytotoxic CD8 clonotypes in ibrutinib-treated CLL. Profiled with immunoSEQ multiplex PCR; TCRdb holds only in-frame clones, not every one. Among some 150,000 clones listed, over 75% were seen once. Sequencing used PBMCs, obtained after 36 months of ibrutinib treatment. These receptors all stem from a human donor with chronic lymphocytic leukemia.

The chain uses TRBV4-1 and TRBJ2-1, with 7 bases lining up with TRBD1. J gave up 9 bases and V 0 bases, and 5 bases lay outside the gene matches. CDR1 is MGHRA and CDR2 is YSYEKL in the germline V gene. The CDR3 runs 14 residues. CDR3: CASSQDPAGGEQFF. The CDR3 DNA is TGCGCCAGCAGCCAAGATCCAGCAGGGGGTGAGCAGTTCTTC.

CDR3 residues: CASSGFTQANYGYTF. The CDR3 nucleotides are TGTGCCAGTAGTGGCTTCACTCAAGCTAACTATGGCTACACCTTC. This chain links TRBV19 with TRBJ1-2; no clear D gene. The CDR3 is 15 residues long. V was shortened by 5 bases and J by 0 bases, with 13 bases between the two germline ends. The V gene's germline CDR1 is LNHDA and CDR2 SQIVND (reference sequence).

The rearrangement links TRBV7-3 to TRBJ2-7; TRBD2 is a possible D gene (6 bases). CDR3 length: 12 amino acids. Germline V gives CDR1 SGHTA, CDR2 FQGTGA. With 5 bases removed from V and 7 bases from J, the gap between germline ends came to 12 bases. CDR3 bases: TGTGCCAGCAGCCTTAACGGAGGGGAGCAGTACTTC. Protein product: CASSLNGGEQYF.

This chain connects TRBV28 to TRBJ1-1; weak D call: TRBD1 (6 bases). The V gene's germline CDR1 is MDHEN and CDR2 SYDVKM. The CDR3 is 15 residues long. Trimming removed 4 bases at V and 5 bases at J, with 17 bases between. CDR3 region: CASSSNIGGGTEAFF. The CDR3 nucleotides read TGTGCCAGCAGTTCCAACATAGGGGGGGGGACTGAAGCTTTCTTT.

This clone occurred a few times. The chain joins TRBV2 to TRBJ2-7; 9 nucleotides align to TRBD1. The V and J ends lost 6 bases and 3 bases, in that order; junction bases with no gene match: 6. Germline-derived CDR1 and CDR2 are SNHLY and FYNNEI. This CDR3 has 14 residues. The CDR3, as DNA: TGTGCCAGCAGCCCCGGGACAGGGTACTACGAGCAGTACTTC. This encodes CASSPGTGYYEQYF.

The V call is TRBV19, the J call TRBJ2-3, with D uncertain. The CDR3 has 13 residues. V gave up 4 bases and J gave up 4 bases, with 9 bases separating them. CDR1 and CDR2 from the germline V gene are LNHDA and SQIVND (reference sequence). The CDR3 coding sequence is TGTGCCAGTAGTAGTCGACGGGCAGATACGCAGTATTTT. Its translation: CASSSRRADTQYF.

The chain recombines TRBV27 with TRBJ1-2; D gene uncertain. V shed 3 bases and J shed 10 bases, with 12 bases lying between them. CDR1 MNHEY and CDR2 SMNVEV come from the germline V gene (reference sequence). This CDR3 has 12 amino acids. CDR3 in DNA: TGTGCCAGCAGTTTTAACCGGAGAGACTACACCTTC. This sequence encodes CASSFNRRDYTF.

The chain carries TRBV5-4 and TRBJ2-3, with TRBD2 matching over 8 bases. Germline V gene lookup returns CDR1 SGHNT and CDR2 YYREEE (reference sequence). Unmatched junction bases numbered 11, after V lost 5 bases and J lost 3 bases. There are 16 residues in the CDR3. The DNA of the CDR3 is TGTGCCAGCAGATCTAGCGGGCACTTTTCAACAGATACGCAGTATTTT. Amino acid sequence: CASRSSGHFSTDTQYF.

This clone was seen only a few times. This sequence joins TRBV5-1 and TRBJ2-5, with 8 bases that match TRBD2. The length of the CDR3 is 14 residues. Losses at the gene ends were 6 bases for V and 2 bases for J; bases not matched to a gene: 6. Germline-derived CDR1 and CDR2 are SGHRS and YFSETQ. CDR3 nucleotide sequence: TGCGCCAGCAACTCCGTAGCGGGACAAGAGACCCAGTACTTC. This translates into CASNSVAGQETQYF.

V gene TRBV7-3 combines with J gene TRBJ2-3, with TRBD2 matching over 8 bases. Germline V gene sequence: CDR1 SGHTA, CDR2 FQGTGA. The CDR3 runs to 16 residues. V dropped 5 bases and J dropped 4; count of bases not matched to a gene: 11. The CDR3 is CASSEGTGGLADTQYF. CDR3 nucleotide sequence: TGTGCCAGCAGCGAGGGAACGGGAGGGCTGGCAGATACGCAGTATTTT. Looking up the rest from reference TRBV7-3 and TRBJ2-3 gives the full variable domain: GAGVSQTPSNKVTEKGKYVELRCDPISGHTALYWYRQSLGQGPEFLIYFQGTGAADDSGLPNDRFFAVRPEGSVSTLKIQRTERGDSAVYLCASSEGTGGLADTQYFGPGTRLTVL.

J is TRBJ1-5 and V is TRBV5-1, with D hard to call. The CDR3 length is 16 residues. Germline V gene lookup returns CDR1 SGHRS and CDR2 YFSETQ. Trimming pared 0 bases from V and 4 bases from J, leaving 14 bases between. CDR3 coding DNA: TGCGCCAGCAGCTTGGAAGGCAGAGGCGGGAATCAGCCCCAGCATTTT. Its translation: CASSLEGRGGNQPQHF.

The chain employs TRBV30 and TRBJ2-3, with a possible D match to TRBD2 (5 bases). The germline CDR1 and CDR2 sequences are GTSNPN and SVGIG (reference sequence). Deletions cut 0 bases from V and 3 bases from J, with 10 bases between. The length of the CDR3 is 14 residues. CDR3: CAWSVYRGTDTQYF. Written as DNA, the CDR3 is TGTGCCTGGAGTGTATATCGGGGAACAGATACGCAGTATTTT.

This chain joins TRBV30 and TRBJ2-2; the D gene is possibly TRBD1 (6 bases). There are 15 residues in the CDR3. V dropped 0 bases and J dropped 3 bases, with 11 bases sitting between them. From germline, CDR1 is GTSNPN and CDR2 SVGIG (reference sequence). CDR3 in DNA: TGTGCCTGGAGTGTACTGGACAGTTACACCGGGGAGCTGTTTTTT. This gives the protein CAWSVLDSYTGELFF.

CDR3 region: CASSQGYFTDTQYF. The CDR3 nucleotides read TGTGCCAGCAGCCAAGGCTATTTCACAGATACGCAGTATTTT. The chain couples TRBV4-2 to TRBJ2-3; D remains unclear. The CDR3 length is 14 residues. V lost 1 base and J lost 2, with 7 bases in between. Germline values: CDR1 LGHNA, CDR2 YNFKEQ.

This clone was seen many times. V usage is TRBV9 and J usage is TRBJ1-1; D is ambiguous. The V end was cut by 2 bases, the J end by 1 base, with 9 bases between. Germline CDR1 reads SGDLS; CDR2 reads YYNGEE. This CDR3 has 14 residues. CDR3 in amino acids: CASSVQYPNTEAFF. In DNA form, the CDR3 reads TGTGCCAGCAGCGTCCAATACCCGAACACTGAAGCTTTCTTT.

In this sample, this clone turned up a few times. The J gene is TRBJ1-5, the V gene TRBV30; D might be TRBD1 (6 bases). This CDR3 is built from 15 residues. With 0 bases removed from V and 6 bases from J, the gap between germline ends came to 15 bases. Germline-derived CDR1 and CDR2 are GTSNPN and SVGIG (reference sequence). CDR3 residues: CAWSVTGTVGQPQHF. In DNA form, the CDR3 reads TGTGCCTGGAGTGTAACAGGGACTGTGGGTCAGCCCCAGCATTTT.

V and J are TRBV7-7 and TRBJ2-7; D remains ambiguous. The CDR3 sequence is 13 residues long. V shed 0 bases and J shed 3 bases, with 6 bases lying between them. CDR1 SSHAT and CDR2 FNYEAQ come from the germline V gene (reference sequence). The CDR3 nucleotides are TGTGCCAGCAGCTTAGCCGTTAGCTACGAGCAGTACTTC. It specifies CASSLAVSYEQYF.

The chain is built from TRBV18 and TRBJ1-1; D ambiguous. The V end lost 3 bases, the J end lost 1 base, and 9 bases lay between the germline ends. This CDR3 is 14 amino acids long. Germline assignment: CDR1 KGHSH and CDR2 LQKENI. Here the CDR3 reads CASSPLPSNTEAFF. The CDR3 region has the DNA TGTGCCAGCTCACCCCTACCTTCGAACACTGAAGCTTTCTTT.

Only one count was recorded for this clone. The CDR3 coding sequence is TGTGCCAGCGGGACAGGGGGCTCGATGAACATTCAGTACTTC. Its protein product is CASGTGGSMNIQYF. This chain connects TRBV4-2 to TRBJ2-4, with 12 bases matching TRBD1. This CDR3 has 14 residues. Germline CDR1 is LGHNA and CDR2 is YNFKEQ. V dropped 8 bases and J dropped 7; count of bases not matched to a gene: 6.

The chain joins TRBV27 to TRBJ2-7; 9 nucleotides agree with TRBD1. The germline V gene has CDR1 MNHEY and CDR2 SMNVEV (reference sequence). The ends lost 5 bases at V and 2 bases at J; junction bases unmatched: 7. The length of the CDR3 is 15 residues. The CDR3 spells CASSAPGTGTYEQYF. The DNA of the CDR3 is TGTGCCAGCAGTGCCCCCGGGACAGGGACCTACGAGCAGTACTTC.

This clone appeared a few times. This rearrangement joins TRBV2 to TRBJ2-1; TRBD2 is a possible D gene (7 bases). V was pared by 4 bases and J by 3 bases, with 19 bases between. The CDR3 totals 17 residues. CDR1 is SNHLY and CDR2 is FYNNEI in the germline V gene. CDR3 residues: CASSARGAGRSYNEQFF. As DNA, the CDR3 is TGTGCCAGCAGTGCCAGGGGAGCGGGAAGGAGCTACAATGAGCAGTTCTTC.

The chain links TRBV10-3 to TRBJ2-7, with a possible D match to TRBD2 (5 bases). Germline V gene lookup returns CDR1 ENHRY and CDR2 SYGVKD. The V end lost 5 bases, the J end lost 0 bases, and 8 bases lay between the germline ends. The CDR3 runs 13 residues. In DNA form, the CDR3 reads TGTGCCATCAGTTTCGGGATCTCCTACGAGCAGTACTTC. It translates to CAISFGISYEQYF.